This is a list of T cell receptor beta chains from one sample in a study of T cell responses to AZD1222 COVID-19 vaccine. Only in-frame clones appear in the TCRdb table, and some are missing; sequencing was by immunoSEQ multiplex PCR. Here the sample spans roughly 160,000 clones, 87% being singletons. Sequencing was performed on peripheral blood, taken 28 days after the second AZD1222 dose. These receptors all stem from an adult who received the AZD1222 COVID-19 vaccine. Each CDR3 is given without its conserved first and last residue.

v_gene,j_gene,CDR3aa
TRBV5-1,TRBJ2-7,ASSLAGTGVYEQY
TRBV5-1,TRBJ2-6,ASSLNSGGSTSGANVLT
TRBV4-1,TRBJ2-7,ASSQLTGLSYEQY
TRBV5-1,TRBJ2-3,ASSLGGTSGGDTQY
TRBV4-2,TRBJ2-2,ASSPGTSDTGELF
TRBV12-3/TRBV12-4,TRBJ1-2,ASRLRGGYT
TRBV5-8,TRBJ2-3,ASSLATIRGDTQY
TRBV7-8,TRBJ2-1,ASSFAPAGATLRQF
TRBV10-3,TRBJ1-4,AISEIVSVEEKLF
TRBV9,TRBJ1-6,ASSVDAFRSPLH
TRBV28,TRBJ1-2,ASSFGQGPTYGYT
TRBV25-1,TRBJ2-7,ASREGLYEQY
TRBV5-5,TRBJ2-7,ASSLAQAHEQY
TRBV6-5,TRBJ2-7,ASPGQGADEQY
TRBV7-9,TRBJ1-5,ASSRGINQPQH
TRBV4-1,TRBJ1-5,ASSQVEEDSNQPQH
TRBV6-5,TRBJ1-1,ASTPGRFTEAF
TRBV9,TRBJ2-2,ASSPGVAGGLGTGELF
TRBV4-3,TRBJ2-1,ASSLDTGSVGNEQF
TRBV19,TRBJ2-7,ASRDSDRGYEQY
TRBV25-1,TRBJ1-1,ASSQTGIMNTEAF
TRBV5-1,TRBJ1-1,ASSPRTGDFTEAF
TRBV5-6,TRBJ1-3,ASSYGAAGNTIY
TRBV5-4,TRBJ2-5,ASSLGLAGGDQETQY
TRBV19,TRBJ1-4,ASSTRTGSDEKLF
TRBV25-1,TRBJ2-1,ASSEGDRGQEF
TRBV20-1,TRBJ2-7,SASGLAGDSSYEQY
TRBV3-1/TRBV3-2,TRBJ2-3,ASSPQGGGSTDTQY
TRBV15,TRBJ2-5,ATSRDLVPGDGETQY
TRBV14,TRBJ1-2,ASSQGGLGGYT
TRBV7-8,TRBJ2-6,ASSSYAGANVLT
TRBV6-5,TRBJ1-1,ASREKGPRNTEAF
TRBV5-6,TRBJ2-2,ASSTARLAGVTGELF
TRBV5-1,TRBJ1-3,ASSKGQVAGNTIY
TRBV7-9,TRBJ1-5,ASSQDGSNQPQH
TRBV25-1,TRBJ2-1,ASSEDTGQSYNEQF
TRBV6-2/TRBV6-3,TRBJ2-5,ASSLNARTGGLETQY
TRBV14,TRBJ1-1,ASSQIPPRQREAF
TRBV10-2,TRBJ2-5,ASSESALAGGRQETQY
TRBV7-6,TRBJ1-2,ASSLGAGVGSGGYT
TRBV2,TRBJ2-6,ASSAAGARLSGANVLT
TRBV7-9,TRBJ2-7,ASSLRATYEQY
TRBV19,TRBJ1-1,ASRIHLNTEAF
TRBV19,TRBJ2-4,ASSPSGGSSC
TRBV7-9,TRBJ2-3,ASSLNGGRQY
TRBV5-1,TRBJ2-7,ASSLASGTVSSYEQY
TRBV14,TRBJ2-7,ASSSRDRFSYEQY
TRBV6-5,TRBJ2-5,ATALSGGQETQY
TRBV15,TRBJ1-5,ATSRDPGSANQPQH
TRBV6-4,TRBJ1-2,ASSGQGDSSLGYT
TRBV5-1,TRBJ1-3,ASSLAGQGNTIY
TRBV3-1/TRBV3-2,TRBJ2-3,ASSQVRFGSTDTQY
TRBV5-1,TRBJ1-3,ASSPGGIGSGNTIY
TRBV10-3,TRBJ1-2,AISESVTANYGYT
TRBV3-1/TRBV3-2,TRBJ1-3,ASSHRSRGVLEGNTIY
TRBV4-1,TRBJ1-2,ASSQDASAGLGYT